This TCR beta chain derives from a study of PD-1 blockade in classical Hodgkin lymphoma. Brentuximab vedotin exposure varied, and every patient relapsed after autologous stem cell transplantation. Assay used: immunoSEQ multiplex PCR; TCRdb lists only in-frame clones, some missing. The sample records about 85,000 clones, around 90% being singletons. CDR3 length: 14 amino acids. With V trimmed by 6 bases and J by 4 bases, 4 bases remained unmatched. Germline V gives CDR1 MNHEY, CDR2 SMNVEV (reference sequence). The chain couples TRBV27 to TRBJ2-7, with TRBD1 identical over 12 bases. The receptor comes from a human donor with classical Hodgkin lymphoma. This sample comprised peripheral blood mononuclear cells (PBMCs), obtained before the second cycle of nivolumab. CDR3 DNA: TGTGCCAGCAGGGGGACAGGGGGCGTATACGAGCAGTACTTC. Its translation is CASRGTGGVYEQYF.